The rows below give T cell receptor beta chains drawn from one sample of a study of T cells in Graves' hyperthyroidism and ophthalmopathy. TCRdb re-called the multiplex PCR reads through MiXCR, storing one row per CDR3 protein. The data show approximately 410,000 distinct CDR3 sequences, roughly an eighth seen once. The specimen was blood. The receptors stem from a woman under 30 with Graves' hyperthyroidism. Both conserved end residues are part of each CDR3. The D gene is left open where the match is weak. Size is stated for part of the rows, as once, few or many counts, or as a class when the clone is expanded.

j_call,clone_size,v_call,d_call,cdr3_aa,cdr3_nt
TRBJ2-1,.,TRBV7-9,.,CASSSQGAQYNEQFF,TGTGCCAGCAGCTCACAGGGTGCCCAATACAATGAGCAGTTCTTC
TRBJ2-1,many,TRBV12-3/TRBV12-4,.,CASSPGRVSYNEQFF,TGTGCCAGCAGTCCCGGTCGGGTCTCCTACAATGAGCAGTTCTTC
TRBJ2-1,.,TRBV7-3,.,CASSDQSDEQFF,TGTGCCAGCAGCGACCAGAGCGATGAGCAGTTCTTC
TRBJ2-3,many,TRBV20-1,.,CSAIRGAGFTDTQYF,TGCAGTGCTATTCGGGGGGCCGGGTTCACAGATACGCAGTATTTT
TRBJ2-3,.,TRBV7-9,TRBD2,CASSLNRAGPAGGITDTQYF,TGTGCCAGCAGCTTAAATCGAGCGGGACCAGCGGGAGGAATCACAGATACGCAGTATTTT
TRBJ1-1,.,TRBV5-1,.,CASSLTGSGTEAFF,TGCGCCAGCAGCTTGACAGGGAGTGGCACTGAAGCTTTCTTT
TRBJ2-7,few,TRBV11-2,TRBD1,CASSWETGGVLYEQYF,TGTGCCAGCAGCTGGGAGACAGGGGGCGTCCTCTACGAGCAGTACTTC
TRBJ1-6,few,TRBV9,TRBD1,CASSPTEGGGSPLHF,TGTGCCAGCAGCCCAACGGAAGGGGGCGGATCACCCCTCCACTTT
TRBJ1-5,many,TRBV30,TRBD1,CAWTRDRNQPQHF,TGTGCCTGGACCCGGGACAGGAATCAGCCCCAGCATTTT
TRBJ1-5,.,TRBV12-3/TRBV12-4,.,CASSPRVSNQPQHF,TGTGCCAGCAGTCCTCGGGTTAGCAATCAGCCCCAGCATTTT
TRBJ1-2,few,TRBV9,.,CASRGPARGNGYTF,TGTGCCAGCAGGGGCCCGGCCAGGGGTAATGGCTACACCTTC
TRBJ1-1,few,TRBV20-1,.,CSASAPGILNTEAFF,TGCAGTGCTAGTGCCCCAGGGATCTTGAACACTGAAGCTTTCTTT
TRBJ1-5,.,TRBV6-6,.,CASSYLGSQPQHF,TGTGCCAGCAGTTACTTAGGGAGCCAGCCCCAGCATTTT
TRBJ2-1,many,TRBV29-1,TRBD1,CSAYRGLVNEQFF,TGCAGCGCTTATAGGGGGCTTGTCAATGAGCAGTTCTTC
TRBJ2-7,many,TRBV28,TRBD2,CASQLAGGPGYEQYF,TGTGCCAGCCAACTAGCGGGAGGGCCAGGGTACGAGCAGTACTTC
TRBJ2-1,many,TRBV11-2,TRBD1,CASSLAQGPINEQFF,TGTGCCAGCAGCTTAGCACAGGGGCCGATCAATGAGCAGTTCTTC